The rows below give T cell receptor beta chains drawn from one sample of a study of T cell repertoires in cytomegalovirus infection. One entry per CDR3 protein results from TCRdb running MiXCR on the reads. There are approximately 49,000 distinct CDR3 sequences in the sample; about a fifth occur only once, and more than 20% lies in the top ten. Their antigens are not known. Sequenced here: CD8+ T cells from cultured PBMCs, sampled from culture after CMV antigen stimulation. These receptors originate from a human donor in good health (CMV status not recorded). Some clones in this sample may be carry-over from other donors' samples. The CDR3 runs from the conserved cysteine through the conserved F or W. The order of the fields is V gene, J gene, D gene, clone size, CDR3 protein, CDR3 DNA. D genes are given only for firm matches. A row's size may be missing; if present it is once, few, many or a size class.

V: TRBV7-6
J: TRBJ2-3
D: NA
size: NA
CDR3: CASSYGPGRDTQYF
DNA: TGTGCCAGCAGCTATGGTCCAGGGCGAGATACGCAGTATTTT

V: TRBV7-9
J: TRBJ2-1
D: TRBD2
size: many
CDR3: CASSGLAGGEQFF
DNA: TGTGCCAGCAGCGGACTAGCGGGAGGTGAGCAGTTCTTC

V: TRBV6-5
J: TRBJ1-5
D: TRBD1
size: NA
CDR3: CASSPRQGKQPQHF
DNA: TGTGCCAGCAGCCCCCGACAGGGAAAACAGCCCCAGCATTTT

V: TRBV12-3/TRBV12-4
J: TRBJ1-1
D: NA
size: few
CDR3: CASRPGGGTEAFF
DNA: TGTGCCAGCCGCCCAGGCGGTGGGACTGAAGCTTTCTTT

V: TRBV7-9
J: TRBJ2-7
D: NA
size: NA
CDR3: CASSLRGSPSSYEQYF
DNA: TGTGCCAGCAGCTTAAGAGGGTCTCCCTCCTCCTACGAGCAGTACTTC

V: TRBV6-2/TRBV6-3
J: TRBJ1-5
D: NA
size: few
CDR3: CASSYTGTHQPQHF
DNA: TGTGCCAGCAGTTACACAGGGACCCATCAGCCCCAGCATTTT

V: TRBV6-5
J: TRBJ1-5
D: NA
size: NA
CDR3: CASSYGAGNQPQHF
DNA: TGTGCCAGCAGTTACGGTGCAGGGAATCAGCCCCAGCATTTT

V: TRBV7-6
J: TRBJ1-1
D: NA
size: NA
CDR3: CASSLAREPKTEAFF
DNA: TGTGCCAGCAGCTTAGCGAGGGAGCCAAAAACTGAAGCTTTCTTT

V: TRBV11-2
J: TRBJ2-7
D: NA
size: few
CDR3: CASSLAPDRSYEQYF
DNA: TGTGCCAGCAGCTTAGCCCCGGACAGATCCTACGAGCAGTACTTC

V: TRBV7-8
J: TRBJ2-1
D: NA
size: NA
CDR3: CASSLKEGGSNEQFF
DNA: TGTGCCAGCAGCTTAAAGGAGGGGGGGAGCAATGAGCAGTTCTTC

V: TRBV12-3/TRBV12-4
J: TRBJ1-1
D: TRBD1
size: many
CDR3: CASSPTGQGSRTEAFF
DNA: TGTGCCAGCAGCCCCACGGGACAGGGATCGCGCACTGAAGCTTTCTTT

V: TRBV28
J: TRBJ2-7
D: NA
size: NA
CDR3: CASKRRAISYEQYF
DNA: TGTGCCAGCAAACGGAGGGCTATTTCCTACGAGCAGTACTTC

V: TRBV7-6
J: TRBJ2-7
D: NA
size: many
CDR3: CASSLIDFSYEQYF
DNA: TGTGCCAGCAGCCTCATAGACTTTTCCTACGAGCAGTACTTC

V: TRBV7-9
J: TRBJ1-3
D: TRBD1
size: NA
CDR3: CASRTPSHRGPSGNTIYF
DNA: TGTGCCAGCAGAACGCCCTCTCATAGGGGGCCCAGCGGAAACACCATATATTTT

V: TRBV23-1
J: TRBJ2-6
D: TRBD1
size: NA
CDR3: CASSHLPSDRVYGANVLTF
DNA: TGCGCCAGCAGTCATCTGCCTTCGGACAGGGTATATGGGGCCAACGTCCTGACTTTC

V: TRBV19
J: TRBJ2-2
D: NA
size: NA
CDR3: CASTSLTGSSTGELFF
DNA: TGTGCCAGTACCTCTCTGACAGGCAGCAGCACCGGGGAGCTGTTTTTT

V: TRBV5-6
J: TRBJ2-1
D: TRBD2
size: medium-sized
CDR3: CASSSTSGGAYEQFF
DNA: TGTGCCAGCAGTTCGACTAGCGGGGGGGCATACGAGCAGTTCTTC

V: TRBV7-2
J: TRBJ2-1
D: NA
size: few
CDR3: CASSPHGGGNQKQFF
DNA: TGTGCCAGCAGCCCCCACGGTGGGGGAAATCAAAAGCAGTTCTTC

V: TRBV7-3
J: TRBJ2-1
D: TRBD2
size: few
CDR3: CASSSRLAGVYNEQFF
DNA: TGTGCCAGCAGCTCCCGACTAGCGGGAGTGTACAATGAGCAGTTCTTC

V: TRBV6-2/TRBV6-3
J: TRBJ1-2
D: NA
size: NA
CDR3: CASSYSRQGGYGYTF
DNA: TGTGCCAGCAGTTACTCTCGGCAGGGAGGCTATGGCTACACCTTC

V: TRBV5-6
J: TRBJ2-7
D: NA
size: many
CDR3: CASSFGDEQYF
DNA: TGTGCCAGCAGCTTCGGAGACGAGCAGTACTTC

V: TRBV12-3/TRBV12-4
J: TRBJ2-7
D: NA
size: NA
CDR3: CASSSRGSPALGPRGFSYEQYF
DNA: TGTGCCAGCAGTTCCAGGGGATCACCGGCCCTAGGACCTCGGGGGTTCTCCTACGAGCAGTACTTC